This T cell receptor beta chain stems from a study of T cell repertoires in ileal Crohn's disease (dated by TCRdb to 2018 to 2020). Notes on the research overall: The median duration of disease was about 7.3 years, and at the time of surgery 30% to 35% of patients were active smokers. Roughly half of the patients were given postoperative therapy, with approximately 18 on anti-TNF agents and over 9 on thiopurines. M6 samples consisted of neoterminal ileum biopsies collected during postoperative colonoscopy. Every patient underwent surgery because of a complication, which was stricturing disease in around 61% of cases and penetrating disease in roughly 39%. A total of some 170 mucosal samples from about 50 patients were sequenced, with samples obtained at several locations on the surgical specimen and at postoperative endoscopy. The TCR repertoire was analysed in about 60 patients with Crohn's disease drawn from a prospective multicentre cohort. The study ran alongside a multicentre cohort designed to identify predictors of early endoscopic recurrence after ileocolonic resection. A Rutgeerts score above i0 was used to define endoscopic postoperative recurrence.

For commercial TCRB immunosequencing, approximately 500 nanograms of biopsy DNA were submitted for each sample. CDR3 regions were amplified from genomic DNA by Adaptive Biotechnology using a two-step, amplification bias-controlled multiplex PCR. Primers for every V and J gene segment were used in the first PCR, and barcodes and Illumina adapters were added in the second PCR. CDR3 libraries were sequenced on an Illumina instrument. As for the original processing: Analysis combined the vendor-provided pipelines with custom analysis of raw data in R/Bioconductor under R version 3.3.0. Clonality, which ranges from 0 to 1, was calculated as the inverse of the normalised Shannon entropy across all productive clones. High-frequency clones were defined as the share of the repertoire occupied by the top 100 clones, with only clones passing a 95% confidence test being retained. The Simpson index measured repertoire diversity, and the Morisita-Horn index measured overlap between samples. The source is immuneACCESS, and TCRdb retained only in-frame sequences with V and J called. Part of the clones is not carried over; for the studies checked, unresolved V genes explain less than half of this, and the remainder is unexplained. That table is the source of V, J and clone size, and D and trimming were worked out from the DNA. The sample records about 62,000 clones, about 89% of which are singletons. The ten largest clones capture roughly 2% of the sample.

This clone is a singleton in its sample. Its recognized antigen is unknown. No base quality information exists; no much larger clone differs at one position. The sample's time point label, in plain terms: neoterminal ileum biopsy at postoperative endoscopy, about 6 months after surgery. Adults with ileal or ileocolonic Crohn's disease for whom ileocolonic resection was indicated were considered eligible. Whole ileal mucosal biopsies were stored frozen at -80°C before DNA extraction. Genomic DNA was isolated from frozen whole biopsies using a TRizol-based method, and the DNA was quantified with a NanoDrop 2000 spectrophotometer. For this chain, trimming is 0 bases at the V end and 0 bases at the J end, and the number of junction bases without a gene match is 3. Its CDR3 holds 16 amino acids, cysteine through phenylalanine. This entry keeps only the CDR3 DNA: 48 bases, framed from base 1. Via the germline V gene, CDR1 is SGDLS and CDR2 YYNGEE.

Beyond this particular receptor, the publication reports: Higher percentages of high-frequency clones at the time of surgery were linked to endoscopic recurrence, and every patient with clonality above 26.8% (18/57) had recurrence. Patients who were active smokers at surgery had a significantly higher proportion of clonal expansions than non-smokers (approximately 26% vs 17%, p=0.02). The timing of postoperative endoscopy varied within the first year after surgery, and the median delay was approximately 7 months. More high-frequency clones were carried by sorted CD8 T cells than by CD4 T cells, suggesting that mucosal expansions were mainly CD8. Mucosal CD4 and CD8 T cells were sorted and sequenced only in a subgroup of patients, the size of which was not stated.

The chain uses TRBV9 and TRBJ2-5, with 9 central nucleotides matching TRBD2. The sequenced sample was ileal tissue. This TCR came from an adult with Crohn's disease. The DNA is as follows: TGTGCCAGCAGCGTAGGAGCGGGGGGTCACCAAGAGACCCAGTACTTC. Its protein is CASSVGAGGHQETQYF.